This T cell receptor (beta chain) was observed in a study of identical twins. The germline CDR1 and CDR2 sequences are DFQATT and SNEGSKA (reference sequence). The CDR3 contains 13 residues. V lost 6 bases to trimming and J lost 4 bases, with 13 bases between them. Study results and limitations: The study found weaker excess twin sharing in beta out-of-frame sequences. Excess low generation probability was seen in twin-shared out-of-frame alpha sequences.

A word on this clonotype: The antigen is unknown.

In TCRdb, the 5' RACE reads were re-called with MiXCR into one record per CDR3 protein. The sample carries some 790,000 distinct CDR3 sequences, about 20% recorded once. These data were also reused for a study on T cells expressing NK-cell markers. As reported in that work: The share of CD8+ T cells held by dominant NKG2C+ clonotypes was 1.0-7.0% in six donors.

This clonotype was obtained from a woman between 18 and 29 years old in good health. The source material was PBMCs. V is TRBV20-1 and J is TRBJ2-4; D gene ambiguous. DNA of the CDR3: TGCAGTGCGGAAAAGGGTTCAAAAAACATTCAGTACTTC. It specifies CSAEKGSKNIQYF.